The clone carrying this T cell receptor beta chain was observed a single time. This sample is part of a study of blood T cell repertoires in COVID-19. The wider study: Sample material is recorded as cDNA or gDNA derived from T cells, B-cell-depleted T cells, or PBMCs.

Method: immunoSEQ multiplex PCR; TCRdb's copy keeps in-frame clones and lacks some. The sample consists of fewer than 350,000 clones, about 89% of them appearing once. J was trimmed by 5 bases and V by 4 bases; bases with no gene match: 3. Germline V lookup: CDR1 LNHNV, CDR2 YYDKDF (reference sequence). The CDR3 length is 13 residues. This receptor was obtained from a woman in her forties or fifties who had recovered from COVID-19. Sequencing was carried out using peripheral blood. The chain joins TRBV15 to TRBJ1-2, with 8 bases fitting TRBD1. The CDR3 here is CATSNRGWYGYTF. The CDR3 DNA sequence: TGTGCCACCAGCAACAGGGGGTGGTATGGCTACACCTTC.